Listed here are 29 T cell receptor beta chains from one sample, sequenced in a study of T cell repertoires in cytomegalovirus infection. Antigen specificity for these receptors is unknown. Via MiXCR, TCRdb re-called the reads, giving one row per CDR3 protein. This sample yields roughly 570,000 distinct CDR3 sequences, of which about 39% are seen a single time; 40% to 60% belongs to the top ten. Material: cultured PBMCs, obtained from culture after CMV antigen stimulation. These receptors were collected from a human donor in good health (CMV status not recorded). Some clones in this sample may be carry-over from other donors' samples.

This chain links TRBV2 with TRBJ1-5; D is ambiguous. The CDR3 has 16 residues. CDR1 and CDR2 (germline): SNHLY, FYNNEI. Trimming took off 4 bases at V and 0 bases at J, with 13 bases between the two ends. In DNA form, the CDR3 reads TGTGCCAGCAGTGCGGAGGCAACTATTAGCAATCAGCCCCAGCATTTT. Its translation is CASSAEATISNQPQHF.

The rearrangement uses TRBV28 and TRBJ1-1; no firm D call. The CDR3 runs 13 residues. Germline CDR1 and CDR2: MDHEN and SYDVKM. The V end was cut by 5 bases, the J end by 3 bases, with 10 bases between. In DNA form, the CDR3 reads TGTGCCAGCAGTCCAAACACCTACACTGAAGCTTTCTTT. As protein: CASSPNTYTEAFF.

This chain connects TRBV10-3 to TRBJ1-1; D call uncertain. V was trimmed by 3 bases and J by 5 bases, leaving 10 bases between them. The CDR3 has 13 amino acids. From germline, CDR1 is ENHRY and CDR2 SYGVKD. The CDR3 spells CAISESGRTEAFF. For the CDR3, the DNA is TGTGCCATCAGTGAATCCGGGCGGACTGAAGCTTTCTTT.

This rearrangement joins TRBV7-2 to TRBJ1-5; no clear D gene. The CDR3 is 15 amino acids. Between the trimmed V and J ends, which lost 2 bases and 5 bases, there was a span of 13 bases. Germline V gene data show CDR1 as SGHTA and CDR2 as FQGNSA. CDR3 sequence: CASSLQWPLHQPQHF. The CDR3 nucleotides are TGTGCCAGCAGCTTACAGTGGCCGCTCCATCAGCCCCAGCATTTT.

This clonotype has a count of ten or more. The chain recombines TRBV12-3 or TRBV12-4 with TRBJ1-4; no clear D. V lost 5 bases to trimming and J lost 8 bases, with 9 bases between them. There are 12 residues in the CDR3. The CDR3 protein is CASSRGGEKLFF. Written as DNA, the CDR3 is TGTGCCAGCAGTCGGGGAGGCGAAAAACTGTTTTTT.

This clonotype turned up a few times. In DNA form, the CDR3 reads TGTGCCAGCAGCTTTGACAGGGCCTCCAATGAGCAGTTCTTC. Its translation is CASSFDRASNEQFF. This rearrangement joins TRBV7-2 to TRBJ2-1, with 7 positions matching TRBD1. This CDR3 comprises 14 residues. Germline V gene data show CDR1 as SGHTA and CDR2 as FQGNSA. V shed 3 bases and J 6 bases; nucleotides not matched to a gene: 5.

This rearrangement joins TRBV11-2 to TRBJ2-7; possibly TRBD2 for D (5 bases). The germline V gene has CDR1 SGHAT and CDR2 FQNNGV. CDR3 size: 12 residues. The V and J ends lost 6 bases and 7 bases respectively, with 13 bases between them. The CDR3 is CASSAFGEEQYF. The DNA of the CDR3 is TGTGCCAGCAGTGCCTTTGGGGAGGAGCAGTACTTC. Looking up the rest from reference TRBV11-2 and TRBJ2-7 gives the full variable domain: EAGVAQSPRYKIIEKRQSVAFWCNPISGHATLYWYQQILGQGPKLLIQFQNNGVVDDSQLPKDRFSAERLKGVDSTLKIQPAKLEDSAVYLCASSAFGEEQYFGPGTRLTVT.

Comment on this clonotype: Being one base from a much bigger clone, this may be a read error. J is TRBJ2-5 and V is TRBV7-2; 9 bases are a match to TRBD2. CDR1 SGHTA and CDR2 FQGNSA come from the germline V gene. CDR3 length: 15 residues. V lost 3 bases to trimming and J lost 4 bases; unmatched junction nucleotides: 6. CDR3 bases: TGTGCCAGCAGCTTCGGCGGGAGGGCCGGAGAGACCCAGTACTTC. Amino acids: CASSFGGRAGETQYF.

The chain is built from TRBV29-1 and TRBJ2-5; possible D gene TRBD2, 6 bases. Between the trimmed V and J ends, which lost 7 bases and 5 bases, there was a span of 11 bases. The germline V gene has CDR1 SQVTM and CDR2 ANQGSEA. The CDR3 is 11 amino acids. The DNA for the CDR3 is TGCAGCGCGGGGGTTCTGGAGACCCAGTACTTC. This encodes CSAGVLETQYF.

This clonotype was detected many times. The CDR3 DNA reads TGTGCCAGCAGCCCCCCGGGGACGGGAGAGACCCAGTACTTC. It is translated as CASSPPGTGETQYF. The chain carries TRBV7-2 and TRBJ2-5; either TRBD1 or TRBD2 may fit D (5 bases each). This CDR3 contains 14 residues. Germline V gene data show CDR1 as SGHTA and CDR2 as FQGNSA. V shed 5 bases and J shed 4 bases, with 14 bases lying between them.

The DNA of the CDR3 is TGTGCCAGCAGCGTGGATCCCACTAGCGGGGATGACGAGCAGTACTTC. Its protein product is CASSVDPTSGDDEQYF. The chain links TRBV5-6 to TRBJ2-7, with 10 nucleotides matching TRBD2. CDR3 length: 16 amino acids. V dropped 4 bases and J dropped 5; count of bases not matched to a gene: 12. The germline gives CDR1 SGHDT, CDR2 YYEEEE.

The V call is TRBV6-2 or TRBV6-3, the J call TRBJ2-1, with TRBD1 matching over 12 bases. The CDR3 consists of 16 residues. The ends lost 4 bases at V and 7 bases at J; junction bases unmatched: 8. Germline CDR1 is MNHEY and CDR2 is SVGEGT. CDR3 region: CASSSFGTGGSNEQFF. The DNA of the CDR3 is TGTGCCAGCAGTTCCTTCGGGACAGGGGGCTCGAATGAGCAGTTCTTC.

This chain joins TRBV19 and TRBJ1-2, with D unclear. V lost 9 bases and J lost 1, with 15 bases in between. The CDR3 runs to 14 residues. Germline CDR1 is LNHDA and CDR2 is SQIVND (reference sequence). The CDR3, as DNA: TGTGCCAGAAGCTTTGGGATGAGTAACTATGGCTACACCTTC. It codes for CARSFGMSNYGYTF.

The chain uses TRBV6-5 and TRBJ1-1; D might be TRBD1 (5 bases). The length of the CDR3 is 17 residues. Germline CDR1 reads MNHEY; CDR2 reads SVGAGI. V was clipped by 2 bases and J by 1 base, with 17 bases between them. The CDR3 sequence: CASSYVRRGARNTEAFF. Here the CDR3 DNA reads TGTGCCAGCAGTTACGTGCGCCGCGGGGCCCGGAACACTGAAGCTTTCTTT.

Ten or more counts support this clonotype. The rearrangement uses TRBV7-2 and TRBJ2-6, with TRBD1 matching over 7 bases. Germline CDR1 is SGHTA and CDR2 is FQGNSA. The CDR3 spans 18 residues. Germline trimming cut 11 bases from V and 0 bases from J; bases unmatched to any gene: 16. CDR3 DNA: TGTGCCGGAGATAAGGTGTCAGGGGGAAGCTCTGGGGCCAACGTCCTGACTTTC. Its protein product is CAGDKVSGGSSGANVLTF.

The rearrangement links TRBV12-3 or TRBV12-4 to TRBJ2-1, with D unresolved. The CDR3 extends over 14 amino acids. V was trimmed by 7 bases and J by 4 bases, leaving 14 bases between them. This chain's CDR3 is CASTPGDAYNEQFF. The DNA for the CDR3 is TGTGCCAGCACCCCGGGTGATGCGTACAATGAGCAGTTCTTC.

The genes are TRBV20-1 and TRBJ1-4; D is unresolved. The ends were cut back, 1 base at V and 4 bases at J, with 13 bases in the middle. CDR3 length: 15 residues. Germline lookup yields CDR1 DFQATT and CDR2 SNEGSKA (reference sequence). This CDR3 is CSARASLRVNEKLFF. The CDR3 bases are TGCAGTGCTAGAGCCAGTCTGCGTGTTAATGAAAAACTGTTTTTT.

The V gene is TRBV12-3 or TRBV12-4, the J gene TRBJ1-2, with 8 bases matching TRBD1. The V gene end was trimmed by 5 bases and the J gene end by 4 bases; junction bases not matched to a gene: 9. This CDR3 comprises 15 residues. In DNA, the CDR3 is TGTGCCAGCAGTAGGACAGGGTGGGGGGGCTATGGCTACACCTTC. It codes for CASSRTGWGGYGYTF.

The table lists this clonotype with a few counts. V and J are TRBV7-2 and TRBJ2-5; 10 bases line up with TRBD2. Trimming at V came to 7 bases and at J to 2 bases, leaving 22 bases not matched to a gene. Germline V gene sequence: CDR1 SGHTA, CDR2 FQGNSA. CDR3 length equals 20 residues. The CDR3, as DNA: TGTGCCAGCAATCCCCCGGGGTCAAAAGCGGGGGGGTCCCAACAAGAGACCCAGTACTTC. Protein: CASNPPGSKAGGSQQETQYF. The full variable domain, completed using reference TRBV7-2 and TRBJ2-5, is GAGVSQSPSNKVTEKGKDVELRCDPISGHTALYWYRQSLGQGLEFLIYFQGNSAPDKSGLPSDRFSAERTGGSVSTLTIQRTQQEDSAVYLCASNPPGSKAGGSQQETQYFGPGTRLLVL.

This clonotype was seen only a few times. J is TRBJ1-2 and V is TRBV2; TRBD1 agrees at 8 bases. J gave up 2 bases and V 5 bases, and 7 bases lay outside the gene matches. CDR1 and CDR2 (germline): SNHLY, FYNNEI. This CDR3 is 15 amino acids long. The CDR3 bases are TGTGCCAGCAGTTTAACGGGACAGGTGAACTATGGCTACACCTTC. Translating gives CASSLTGQVNYGYTF.

The chain links TRBV12-3 or TRBV12-4 to TRBJ2-5; D might be TRBD2 (5 bases). V lost 10 bases and J lost 1, with 16 bases in between. The CDR3 consists of 14 residues. CDR3 sequence reads: CATSRREIQETQYF. The CDR3 bases are TGTGCCACCTCCCGTCGGGAAATCCAAGAGACCCAGTACTTC.

This clonotype was found a few times. The CDR3 reads CASSPIAANYGYTF. The CDR3 nucleotides are TGCGCCAGCAGCCCGATTGCGGCTAACTATGGCTACACCTTC. This chain connects TRBV4-3 to TRBJ1-2; no firm D call. Trimming removed 4 bases from V and 0 bases from J, with 9 bases in between. The germline V gene has CDR1 LGHNA and CDR2 YSLEER. This CDR3 spans 14 amino acids.

This rearrangement joins TRBV29-1 to TRBJ1-2, with D hard to call. Trimming cost V 4 bases and J 5 bases, with 8 bases left between them. The CDR3 loop spans 11 amino acids. Germline V gives CDR1 SQVTM, CDR2 ANQGSEA. CDR3: CSVVTEYGYTF. The DNA of the CDR3 is TGCAGCGTTGTTACCGAGTATGGCTACACCTTC.

This clonotype was seen only a few times. The V and J genes are TRBV5-5 and TRBJ2-7; TRBD2 aligns across 8 bases. CDR1 SGHKS and CDR2 YYEKEE come from the germline V gene (reference sequence). The CDR3 covers 15 residues. V was clipped by 5 bases and J by 3 bases; unmatched bases: 10. CDR3 region: CASRFSGDPLYEQYF. As DNA, the CDR3 is TGTGCCAGCAGATTTAGCGGGGACCCCCTCTACGAGCAGTACTTC.

This clonotype was found once. The chain is built from TRBV12-3 or TRBV12-4 and TRBJ1-4; 8 bases align to TRBD1. This CDR3 is built from 15 residues. V lost 6 bases and J lost 5; bases outside the gene matches: 8. As DNA, the CDR3 is TGTGCCAGCAGCCCTAGGACAGGGTGGAATGAAAAACTGTTTTTT. Translating it yields CASSPRTGWNEKLFF.

The gene calls are TRBV7-9 and TRBJ2-2, with 10 bases aligning to TRBD1. This CDR3 spans 18 amino acids. V lost 5 bases to trimming and J lost 7 bases; unmatched junction nucleotides: 16. Per the germline V gene, CDR1 is SEHNR and CDR2 is FQNEAQ (reference sequence). In nucleotides, the CDR3 is TGTGCCAGCAGCCCAAGACAGGGGGCCTCGACTGGTCTCGGGGAGCTGTTTTTT. Amino acids: CASSPRQGASTGLGELFF. Variable domain in full (rest from reference TRBV7-9 and TRBJ2-2): DTGVSQNPRHKITKRGQNVTFRCDPISEHNRLYWYRQTLGQGPEFLTYFQNEAQLEKSRLLSDRFSAERPKGSFSTLEIQRTEQGDSAMYLCASSPRQGASTGLGELFFGEGSRLTVL.

This clonotype was found a few times. The rearrangement links TRBV29-1 to TRBJ2-7; D call uncertain. CDR1 and CDR2 from the germline V gene are SQVTM and ANQGSEA. Trimming pared 6 bases from V and 1 base from J, leaving 10 bases between. This CDR3 has 12 residues. CDR3 protein: CSVPWGSYEQYF. CDR3 sequence (DNA): TGCAGCGTCCCTTGGGGTTCCTACGAGCAGTACTTC.

This clonotype was detected a few times. V and J are TRBV27 and TRBJ2-7; D unclear. This CDR3 is built from 15 residues. Germline CDR1 is MNHEY and CDR2 is SMNVEV (reference sequence). V was cut by 0 bases and J by 0 bases, with 9 bases left in between. DNA for the CDR3: TGTGCCAGCAGTTTATCTAGCAGTCCCTCCTACGAGCAGTACTTC. As protein: CASSLSSSPSYEQYF.

In its sample, this clonotype was seen a few times. The J gene is TRBJ1-5, the V gene TRBV27; possibly TRBD1 for D (5 bases). This CDR3 contains 16 residues. Trimming took off 6 bases at V and 2 bases at J, with 17 bases between the two ends. From germline, CDR1 is MNHEY and CDR2 SMNVEV (reference sequence). CDR3 sequence (DNA): TGTGCCAGCAGCTTACTCGGAAGGGGTGGCAATCAGCCCCAGCATTTT. Its protein is CASSLLGRGGNQPQHF.